This T cell receptor beta chain comes out of a study of blood T cell repertoires in COVID-19. Turning to the study itself: Samples representing acute and convalescent COVID-19 were sourced from the United States, Italy and Spain. PBMCs, B-cell-depleted T cells, or T cells were the source of the cDNA or gDNA that made up the material.

In the study's own analysis: Estimation of nucleated cell counts relied on the amplification of reference gene primers. Using immunoSEQ multiplex PCR, the repertoire was profiled, and TCRdb retains in-frame clones only, with some absent. V and J calls plus clone size are reproduced from that table; the DNA served to infer D and trimming. The table has about 310,000 clones, around 90% seen once; the top ten hold 1%. The sequenced material came from peripheral blood. The TCR sequence derives from a man aged 45 to 65 with active or convalescent COVID-19.

This chain's CDR3 is CASSLHKLYRELRSYEQYF. The CDR3 nucleotides are TGTGCCAGCAGCCTACATAAGCTTTACAGGGAGCTTCGCTCCTACGAGCAGTACTTC. The chain employs TRBV2 and TRBJ2-7, with D possibly being TRBD1 (6 bases). The length of the CDR3 is 19 residues. From germline, CDR1 is SNHLY and CDR2 FYNNEI. V shed 6 bases and J shed 0 bases, with 27 bases lying between them.